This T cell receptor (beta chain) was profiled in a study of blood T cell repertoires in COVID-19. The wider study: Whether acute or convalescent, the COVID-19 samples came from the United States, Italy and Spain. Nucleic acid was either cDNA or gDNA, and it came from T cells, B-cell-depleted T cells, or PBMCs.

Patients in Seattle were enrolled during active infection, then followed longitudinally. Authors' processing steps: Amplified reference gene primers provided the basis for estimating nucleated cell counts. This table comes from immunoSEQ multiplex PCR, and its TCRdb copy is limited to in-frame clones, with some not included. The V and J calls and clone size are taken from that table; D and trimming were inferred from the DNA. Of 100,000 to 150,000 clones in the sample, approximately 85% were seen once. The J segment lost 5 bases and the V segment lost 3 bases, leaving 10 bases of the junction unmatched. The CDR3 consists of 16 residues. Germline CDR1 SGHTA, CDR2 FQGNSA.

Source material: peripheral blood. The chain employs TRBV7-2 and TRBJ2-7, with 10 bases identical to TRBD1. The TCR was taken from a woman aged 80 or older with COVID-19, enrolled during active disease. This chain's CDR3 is CASSLAGTGVVDEQYF. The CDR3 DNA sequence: TGTGCCAGCAGCTTGGCGGGGACAGGGGTTGTAGACGAGCAGTACTTC.